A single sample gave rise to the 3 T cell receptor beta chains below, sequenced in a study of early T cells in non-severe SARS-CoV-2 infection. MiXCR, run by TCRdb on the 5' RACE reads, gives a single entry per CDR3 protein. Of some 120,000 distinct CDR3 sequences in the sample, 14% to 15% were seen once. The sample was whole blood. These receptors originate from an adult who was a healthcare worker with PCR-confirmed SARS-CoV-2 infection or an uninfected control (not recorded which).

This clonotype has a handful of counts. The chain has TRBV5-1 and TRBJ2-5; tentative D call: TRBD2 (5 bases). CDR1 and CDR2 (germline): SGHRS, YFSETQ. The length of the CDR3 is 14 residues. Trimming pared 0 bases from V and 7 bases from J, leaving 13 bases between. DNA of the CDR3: TGCGCCAGCAGCTTGGAGGATGTTGGAGGGACCCAGTACTTC. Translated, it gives CASSLEDVGGTQYF.

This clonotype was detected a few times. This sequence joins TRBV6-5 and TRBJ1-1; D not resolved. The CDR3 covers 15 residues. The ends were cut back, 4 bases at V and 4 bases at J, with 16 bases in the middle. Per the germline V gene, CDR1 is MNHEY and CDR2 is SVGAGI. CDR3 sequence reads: CASSSAYVRGTEAFF. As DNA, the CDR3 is TGTGCCAGCAGTTCCGCCTACGTTAGAGGCACTGAAGCTTTCTTT.

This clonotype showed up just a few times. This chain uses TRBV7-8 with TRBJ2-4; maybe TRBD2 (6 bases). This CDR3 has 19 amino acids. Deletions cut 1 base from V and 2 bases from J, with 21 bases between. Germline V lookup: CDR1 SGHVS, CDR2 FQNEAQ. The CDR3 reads CASSLGAGMGGGPKNIQYF. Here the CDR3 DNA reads TGTGCCAGCAGCTTAGGGGCAGGGATGGGAGGTGGGCCCAAAAACATTCAGTACTTC. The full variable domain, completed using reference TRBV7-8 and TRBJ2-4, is GAGVSQSPRYKVAKRGQDVALRCDPISGHVSLFWYQQALGQGPEFLTYFQNEAQLDKSGLPSDRFFAERPEGSVSTLKIQRTQQEDSAVYLCASSLGAGMGGGPKNIQYFGAGTRLSVL.